A selection of T cell receptor beta chains follows, all from one sample in a study of shared clonotypes between healthy human individuals. Data came from immunoSEQ multiplex PCR; TCRdb stores just in-frame clones and leaves some out. The sample carries over a million clones, approximately 98.5% recorded once. Sequencing was carried out using naive CD4+ T cells sorted from blood. The origin of the receptors is a young man in good health. Both conserved end residues are part of each CDR3. Fields, in order: D gene, V gene, clone size, J gene, CDR3 protein, CDR3 DNA. A D gene is named only where the DNA matches it firmly. Size is stated for part of the rows, as once, few or many counts, or as a class when the clone is expanded.

D: .; V: TRBV6-5; size: once; J: TRBJ1-1; CDR3: CASSIRGTEAFF; DNA: TGTGCCAGCAGTATCCGAGGCACTGAAGCTTTCTTT
D: .; V: TRBV4-1; size: .; J: TRBJ2-7; CDR3: CASSRVLGYEQYF; DNA: TGCGCCAGCAGCCGCGTCCTAGGCTACGAGCAGTACTTC
D: TRBD1; V: TRBV7-9; size: .; J: TRBJ1-3; CDR3: CASSFGTGSDTIYF; DNA: TGTGCCAGCAGCTTTGGGACAGGGTCGGACACCATATATTTT
D: TRBD1; V: TRBV5-1; size: .; J: TRBJ1-5; CDR3: CASSPTGTGHQPQHF; DNA: TGCGCCAGCAGTCCGACCGGGACAGGGCATCAGCCCCAGCATTTT
D: .; V: TRBV7-9; size: .; J: TRBJ2-1; CDR3: CASSLAWQYNEQFF; DNA: TGTGCCAGCAGCTTAGCGTGGCAGTACAATGAGCAGTTCTTC
D: .; V: TRBV28; size: .; J: TRBJ2-1; CDR3: CASRLRQVPFNEQFF; DNA: TGTGCCAGCAGACTTAGACAGGTTCCGTTCAATGAGCAGTTCTTC
D: .; V: TRBV28; size: .; J: TRBJ2-7; CDR3: CASSSPGFAYEQYF; DNA: TGTGCCAGCAGTTCGCCGGGGTTTGCCTACGAGCAGTACTTC
D: .; V: TRBV6-1; size: .; J: TRBJ2-3; CDR3: CASSGVQGSDTQYF; DNA: TGTGCCAGCAGTGGAGTGCAGGGCTCAGATACGCAGTATTTT
D: TRBD1; V: TRBV5-6; size: .; J: TRBJ2-7; CDR3: CASSTGTGAYEQYF; DNA: TGTGCCAGCAGCACCGGGACAGGGGCCTACGAGCAGTACTTC
D: .; V: TRBV18; size: once; J: TRBJ2-7; CDR3: CASSPNGPPHEQYF; DNA: TGTGCCAGCTCACCAAACGGTCCCCCGCACGAGCAGTACTTC
D: TRBD1; V: TRBV29-1; size: .; J: TRBJ1-1; CDR3: CSVEVGQGAHTEAFF; DNA: TGCAGCGTTGAGGTGGGACAGGGGGCCCACACTGAAGCTTTCTTT
D: .; V: TRBV5-1; size: .; J: TRBJ1-5; CDR3: CASSFAGTQLNYSNQPQHF; DNA: TGCGCCAGCAGTTTTGCGGGAACCCAACTCAACTATAGCAATCAGCCCCAGCATTTT
D: TRBD1; V: TRBV5-4; size: once; J: TRBJ2-1; CDR3: CASSWGQGPSNEQFF; DNA: TGTGCCAGCAGTTGGGGACAGGGGCCCTCGAATGAGCAGTTCTTC
D: .; V: TRBV5-4; size: .; J: TRBJ1-4; CDR3: CASSEQGWSNEKLFF; DNA: TGTGCCAGCAGCGAACAGGGATGGTCTAATGAAAAACTGTTTTTT
D: TRBD2; V: TRBV19; size: .; J: TRBJ2-1; CDR3: CASSKTSGRYNEQFF; DNA: TGTGCCAGTAGTAAGACTAGCGGTAGATACAATGAGCAGTTCTTC
D: .; V: TRBV6-6; size: .; J: TRBJ2-7; CDR3: CASSLRPTGSSYEQYF; DNA: TGTGCCAGCAGCCTCCGTCCCACTGGTAGCTCCTACGAGCAGTACTTC
D: .; V: TRBV27; size: once; J: TRBJ1-4; CDR3: CASSFDSREKLFF; DNA: TGTGCCAGCAGTTTCGACTCAAGGGAAAAACTGTTTTTT
D: TRBD1; V: TRBV2; size: once; J: TRBJ1-1; CDR3: CASRPGQGAVTEAFF; DNA: TGTGCCAGCAGGCCCGGACAGGGGGCGGTCACTGAAGCTTTCTTT
D: .; V: TRBV5-4; size: .; J: TRBJ1-1; CDR3: CASSYDQGGTEAFF; DNA: TGTGCCAGCAGCTACGACCAGGGCGGGACTGAAGCTTTCTTT
D: TRBD2; V: TRBV4-2; size: .; J: TRBJ2-1; CDR3: CASSQGEFGRANEQFF; DNA: TGTGCCAGCAGCCAAGGGGAATTCGGGAGGGCCAATGAGCAGTTCTTC
D: TRBD2; V: TRBV7-2; size: .; J: TRBJ2-7; CDR3: CASSLRTSSYEQYF; DNA: TGTGCCAGCAGCTTAAGGACTAGCTCCTACGAGCAGTACTTC
D: .; V: TRBV15; size: .; J: TRBJ2-7; CDR3: CATSSGNYEQYF; DNA: TGTGCCACCAGCAGCGGGAACTACGAGCAGTACTTC
D: .; V: TRBV18; size: .; J: TRBJ2-1; CDR3: CASSPSRSSYNEQFF; DNA: TGTGCCAGCTCACCATCTCGAAGCTCCTACAATGAGCAGTTCTTC
D: TRBD1; V: TRBV28; size: .; J: TRBJ1-5; CDR3: CASSFGGTGGIQPQHF; DNA: TGTGCCAGCAGTTTCGGCGGGACAGGGGGCATCCAGCCCCAGCATTTT
D: .; V: TRBV28; size: .; J: TRBJ1-1; CDR3: CASSLGGVAFF; DNA: TGTGCCAGCAGTCTAGGGGGGGTGGCTTTCTTT
D: .; V: TRBV7-2; size: .; J: TRBJ2-1; CDR3: CASSPTRGAGYNEQFF; DNA: TGTGCCAGCAGCCCGACACGCGGGGCGGGTTACAATGAGCAGTTCTTC
D: TRBD1; V: TRBV6-5; size: .; J: TRBJ2-7; CDR3: CASRKTGTYEQYF; DNA: TGTGCCAGCAGAAAGACAGGGACCTACGAGCAGTACTTC
D: .; V: TRBV4-1; size: .; J: TRBJ2-7; CDR3: CASSLDPGREQYF; DNA: TGCGCCAGCAGCCTCGACCCGGGACGCGAGCAGTACTTC
D: TRBD2; V: TRBV9; size: .; J: TRBJ2-5; CDR3: CASSEGLAGAGETQYF; DNA: TGTGCCAGCAGCGAAGGACTAGCGGGAGCAGGAGAGACCCAGTACTTC
D: .; V: TRBV6-5; size: .; J: TRBJ2-7; CDR3: CASRVGAYEQYF; DNA: TGTGCCAGTAGGGTTGGTGCCTACGAGCAGTACTTC
D: .; V: TRBV19; size: .; J: TRBJ1-1; CDR3: CASSDRGRWTEAFF; DNA: TGTGCCAGTAGCGACCGGGGGCGCTGGACTGAAGCTTTCTTT
D: .; V: TRBV27; size: .; J: TRBJ1-2; CDR3: CASSLTPSGWSRGYTF; DNA: TGTGCCAGCAGTTTGACGCCCAGCGGCTGGTCACGCGGCTACACCTTC
D: .; V: TRBV6-1; size: .; J: TRBJ1-5; CDR3: CASTFLVNQPQHF; DNA: TGTGCCAGCACTTTCCTGGTTAATCAGCCCCAGCATTTT
D: .; V: TRBV7-2; size: .; J: TRBJ2-7; CDR3: CASSLAGLAAEQYF; DNA: TGTGCCAGCAGCTTAGCGGGGCTTGCGGCCGAGCAGTACTTC
D: TRBD2; V: TRBV16; size: .; J: TRBJ2-1; CDR3: CASSQGVSGSLSEQFF; DNA: TGTGCCAGCAGCCAAGGAGTTAGCGGGAGTCTTAGTGAGCAGTTCTTC
D: .; V: TRBV7-3; size: .; J: TRBJ2-1; CDR3: CASSLRGFDEQFF; DNA: TGTGCCAGCAGCTTAAGGGGTTTCGATGAGCAGTTCTTC
D: .; V: TRBV10-3; size: .; J: TRBJ1-3; CDR3: CAISERKVSGNTIYF; DNA: TGTGCCATCAGTGAGAGGAAGGTCTCTGGAAACACCATATATTTT
D: .; V: TRBV19; size: .; J: TRBJ2-1; CDR3: CASSMGGAIHPYNEQFF; DNA: TGTGCCAGTAGTATGGGGGGAGCCATCCACCCCTACAATGAGCAGTTCTTC
D: TRBD2; V: TRBV29-1; size: .; J: TRBJ2-7; CDR3: CSVEREGYEQYF; DNA: TGCAGCGTTGAGCGGGAGGGCTACGAGCAGTACTTC
D: .; V: TRBV11-2; size: .; J: TRBJ2-7; CDR3: CASSFISETSEQYF; DNA: TGTGCCAGCAGCTTTATATCAGAGACCAGCGAGCAGTACTTC
D: .; V: TRBV5-1; size: .; J: TRBJ2-2; CDR3: CASSPLRVLRTGELFF; DNA: TGCGCCAGCAGCCCCCTGCGGGTACTTAGGACCGGGGAGCTGTTTTTT
D: .; V: TRBV2; size: .; J: TRBJ2-1; CDR3: CARSEFRNEQFF; DNA: TGTGCCAGGAGCGAGTTTAGGAATGAGCAGTTCTTC
D: TRBD2; V: TRBV18; size: .; J: TRBJ2-7; CDR3: CASSPALGLAGGNSYEQYF; DNA: TGTGCCAGCTCACCAGCATTAGGGCTAGCGGGAGGAAACTCCTACGAGCAGTACTTC
D: TRBD1; V: TRBV2; size: once; J: TRBJ2-7; CDR3: CASSERTGYTPYEQYF; DNA: TGTGCCAGCAGTGAGCGGACAGGCTACACTCCCTACGAGCAGTACTTC